This is a list of T cell receptor beta chains from one sample in a study of shared clonotypes between healthy human individuals. The assay was immunoSEQ multiplex PCR, and TCRdb's table has in-frame clones only and misses some. The sample lists about 1 million clones; roughly 80% were seen once. The sequenced sample consisted of memory CD4+ T cells sorted from blood. These receptors were taken from a man younger than 30 in good health. The CDR3 runs from the conserved cysteine through the conserved F or W. A D gene is named only where the DNA matches it firmly. Clone size, where shown, is once, few, many, or a class for clones that have expanded.

J,size,V,D,DNA,CDR3
TRBJ2-7,few,TRBV5-1,NA,TGCGCCAGCAGCTTAGGGGGATTCTCCTACGAGCAGTACTTC,CASSLGGFSYEQYF
TRBJ1-2,NA,TRBV5-5,NA,TGTGCCAGCAGCTTGGGGGGGTTAAACTATGGCTACACCTTC,CASSLGGLNYGYTF
TRBJ2-5,NA,TRBV5-1,NA,TGCGCCAGCAGCTTGGGAATGGGGCAAGCAAGGGAGCAGTACTTC,CASSLGMGQAREQYF
TRBJ2-5,NA,TRBV5-1,TRBD1,TGCGCCAGCAGCCCCGTGGTTGGGACAGGTCAAGAGACCCAGTACTTC,CASSPVVGTGQETQYF
TRBJ1-2,NA,TRBV18,TRBD1,TGTGCCAGCTCTTCAAGACAGGGGGATTTTGGTGGCTACACCTTC,CASSSRQGDFGGYTF
TRBJ2-1,NA,TRBV30,NA,TGTGCCTGGATGGGCGTCGTAGGACACCACAATGAGCAGTTCTTC,CAWMGVVGHHNEQFF
TRBJ1-5,few,TRBV7-8,NA,TGTGCCAGCAGCCGCGACAGGTTTAGCAATCAGCCCCAGCATTTT,CASSRDRFSNQPQHF
TRBJ2-5,NA,TRBV21-1,NA,TGTGCCAGCAGCCATCAAAAAAGGGAGACTAGCGGGAGGGCCGAAGAGACCCAGTACTTC,CASSHQKRETSGRAEETQYF
TRBJ1-4,once,TRBV30,NA,TGTGCCTGGAGTGGGGACAATCTCAATAATGAAAAACTGTTTTTT,CAWSGDNLNNEKLFF
TRBJ2-1,NA,TRBV6-1,TRBD1,TGTGCCAGCAGGTCCGGGACAGGGATCTACAATGAGCAGTTCTTC,CASRSGTGIYNEQFF
TRBJ1-2,few,TRBV19,NA,TGTGCCAGTAGTCCGGGCTTGGGCGGGTCCTATGGCTACACCTTC,CASSPGLGGSYGYTF
TRBJ2-2,NA,TRBV18,NA,TGTGCCAGCTCACTCGACAGGAGCACCGGGGAGCTGTTTTTT,CASSLDRSTGELFF
TRBJ2-1,NA,TRBV7-2,NA,TGTGCCAGCAGCTTAGTGGCCGGCGCTACATCCTACAATGAGCAGTTCTTC,CASSLVAGATSYNEQFF
TRBJ1-5,NA,TRBV9,NA,TGTGCCAGCAGCGTAGAGGGTAATAGCAATCAGCCCCAGCATTTT,CASSVEGNSNQPQHF
TRBJ2-6,NA,TRBV5-1,NA,TGCGCCAGCAGCTTGGTTGGGGGGCCTTCTGGGGCCAACGTCCTGACTTTC,CASSLVGGPSGANVLTF
TRBJ1-5,many,TRBV6-1,NA,TGTGCCAGCAGTCTGGACAGTTCCCGATCCCAGCCCCAGCATTTT,CASSLDSSRSQPQHF
TRBJ2-5,NA,TRBV18,NA,TGTGCCAGCTCACCCCCGGGACGGTTGCAACAAGAGACCCAGTACTTC,CASSPPGRLQQETQYF
TRBJ2-3,NA,TRBV5-1,NA,TGCGCCAGCAGCCCCGGGCAGGGCACAGATACGCAGTATTTT,CASSPGQGTDTQYF
TRBJ2-1,NA,TRBV7-3,TRBD1,TGTGCCAGCAGCCCCCGGGGACAGGGAGGCAATGAGCAGTTCTTC,CASSPRGQGGNEQFF
TRBJ1-4,few,TRBV5-1,NA,TGCGCCAGCAGCTTCTCCGGGGTCACTAATGAAAAACTGTTTTTT,CASSFSGVTNEKLFF
TRBJ2-5,once,TRBV6-1,NA,TGTGCCAGCAGTGAGCAGGGGCGAATCCAAGAGACCCAGTACTTC,CASSEQGRIQETQYF
TRBJ1-2,NA,TRBV10-3,NA,TGTGCCATCAGCCCCGACAGACCCTATGGCTACACCTTC,CAISPDRPYGYTF
TRBJ2-3,few,TRBV28,NA,TGTGCCAGCAGTTTGTGGACAGATACGCAGTATTTT,CASSLWTDTQYF
TRBJ2-3,once,TRBV7-8,NA,TGTGCCAGCAGCTCGCGGCGGGACACCGGCACAGATACGCAGTATTTT,CASSSRRDTGTDTQYF
TRBJ1-2,NA,TRBV25-1,NA,TGTGCCAGCAGTGAATCTGTTAGGGGACGGGACTATGGCTACACCTTC,CASSESVRGRDYGYTF
TRBJ2-1,NA,TRBV28,NA,TGTGCCAGCAGTTTTCTGGGAGTTCCCGGCAATGAGCAGTTCTTC,CASSFLGVPGNEQFF
TRBJ2-7,few,TRBV10-1,NA,TGCGCCAGCAGTGAGTCGAAGCGGCGGGAGCAGTACTTC,CASSESKRREQYF
TRBJ2-6,NA,TRBV7-3,TRBD2,TGTGCCAGCAGCTCGCCATCGACTAGCGGGGGCTCTGGGGCCAACGTCCTGACTTTC,CASSSPSTSGGSGANVLTF
TRBJ1-1,NA,TRBV9,NA,TGTGCCAGCAGCGCCCTATCCAGGGGGAACACTGAAGCTTTCTTT,CASSALSRGNTEAFF
TRBJ2-3,NA,TRBV5-1,NA,TGCGCCAGCAGTTTAGGACACACCATCACAGATACGCAGTATTTT,CASSLGHTITDTQYF
TRBJ2-3,NA,TRBV19,NA,TGTGCCAGTAGTACCACAGAGATAGCAGATACGCAGTATTTT,CASSTTEIADTQYF
TRBJ1-5,NA,TRBV28,NA,TGTGCCAGCAGTTTCGGCAATCAGCCCCAGCATTTT,CASSFGNQPQHF
TRBJ1-6,many,TRBV6-1,TRBD1,TGTGCCAGCAGTACCACAGGGGAACGTTCACCCCTCCACTTT,CASSTTGERSPLHF
TRBJ2-7,NA,TRBV25-1,NA,TGTGCCAGCAGGAGAGACCGCGGCTACGAGCAGTACTTC,CASRRDRGYEQYF
TRBJ1-5,NA,TRBV21-1,NA,TGTGCCAGCAGCAACAGTCCGGGACAGGATTATCAGCCCCAGCATTTT,CASSNSPGQDYQPQHF
TRBJ2-7,few,TRBV5-1,NA,TGCGCCAGCAGCCCCATGGGACACTCCTACGAGCAGTACTTC,CASSPMGHSYEQYF